These 16 T cell receptor beta chains were all obtained from the same sample, sequenced in a study of beta chain features in type 1 diabetes. Since all of the isolated RNA was reverse transcribed, expressed TCRB transcripts were what got sequenced. Clones were sequenced by immunoSEQ multiplex PCR, and TCRdb holds only the in-frame ones, with some missing. The sample includes about 660,000 clones, roughly an eighth of them seen just once. Their specific antigens are unknown. Study findings and constraints: TCRB CDR3 length was moderately but significantly reduced in all four CD4+ subsets of Type 1 diabetes patients.

The specimen was naive CD4+ T cells from blood. These receptors were taken from a man younger than 35 with type 1 diabetes.

This clone has more than one count but fewer than ten. CDR3 region: CASSPHSSYRDADQETQYF. The CDR3 nucleotides read TGTGCCAGCAGCCCACACTCATCATACCGGGACGCAGACCAAGAGACCCAGTACTTC. J is TRBJ2-5 and V is TRBV7-6; the D gene could be TRBD1 or TRBD2 (5 bases each). V was shortened by 5 bases and J by 0 bases, with 25 bases between the two germline ends. This CDR3 has 19 residues. Per germline, CDR1 SGHVS and CDR2 FNYEAQ.

This clone was seen a few times. V usage is TRBV5-1 and J usage is TRBJ1-1; maybe TRBD1 (5 bases). Germline lookup yields CDR1 SGHRS and CDR2 YFSETQ. The CDR3 covers 14 residues. The germline V and J ends were trimmed by 4 bases and 5 bases, with 15 bases remaining between them. In nucleotides, the CDR3 is TGCGCCAGCAGCCCGGACCGACAGTCTACTGAAGCTTTCTTT. Its translation is CASSPDRQSTEAFF.

This rearrangement joins TRBV13 to TRBJ2-7; unclear D gene. This CDR3 is built from 13 residues. Germline-derived CDR1 and CDR2 are PRHDT and FYEKMQ (reference sequence). Trimming removed 0 bases at V and 5 bases at J, with 8 bases between. Written as DNA, the CDR3 is TGTGCCAGCAGCTTAGGCCTCCGCCACGAGCAGTACTTC. It encodes CASSLGLRHEQYF.

At least ten counts were recorded for this clone. The rearrangement links TRBV27 to TRBJ1-1; no clear D. Germline V gene lookup returns CDR1 MNHEY and CDR2 SMNVEV (reference sequence). The V gene lost 5 bases and the J gene lost 5 bases, with 15 bases spanning the gap. This CDR3 has 14 amino acids. CDR3 DNA: TGTGCCAGCAGTAAGGGAGTTTCGGATACTGAAGCTTTCTTT. Translating gives CASSKGVSDTEAFF.

The chain uses TRBV19 and TRBJ1-4; D not certain. The V gene lost 3 bases and the J gene lost 7 bases, with 12 bases spanning the gap. Germline CDR1 is LNHDA and CDR2 is SQIVND (reference sequence). CDR3 length equals 14 residues. In DNA form, the CDR3 reads TGTGCCAGTAGTATCGGAGGTGGACGTGAAAAACTGTTTTTT. Translating it yields CASSIGGGREKLFF.

This clone has only a few counts. This chain uses TRBV28 with TRBJ2-4; D perhaps matches TRBD1 (6 bases). CDR1 is MDHEN, CDR2 SYDVKM, per germline. V was shortened by 6 bases and J by 11 bases, with 20 bases between the two germline ends. This CDR3 has 14 residues. This CDR3 is CASRGQSPGGVQYF. Here the CDR3 DNA reads TGTGCCAGCAGAGGACAGTCTCCAGGTGGGGTTCAGTACTTC.

The J gene is TRBJ1-6, the V gene TRBV5-1; D unresolved. Trimming took off 0 bases at V and 4 bases at J, with 5 bases between the two ends. The CDR3 consists of 14 residues. CDR1 and CDR2 (germline): SGHRS, YFSETQ. CDR3 DNA sequence: TGCGCCAGCAGCTTGGTACAGTATAATTCACCCCTCCACTTT. Its translation is CASSLVQYNSPLHF.

Turning to this clone: The identical CDR3 is also encoded by other nucleotide sequences in the sample. The V and J genes are TRBV5-4 and TRBJ1-2; D call uncertain. The CDR3 spans 13 residues. The germline gives CDR1 SGHNT, CDR2 YYREEE (reference sequence). Trimming left V 3 bases short and J 1 base short, with 7 bases between. CDR3 region: CASSSDGNYGYTF. DNA for the CDR3: TGTGCCAGCAGCTCGGACGGTAACTATGGCTACACCTTC.

This clone was found a few times. The chain couples TRBV5-4 to TRBJ2-1; no definite D call. This CDR3 contains 11 residues. From germline, CDR1 is SGHNT and CDR2 YYREEE (reference sequence). Trimming took off 1 base at V and 5 bases at J, with 1 base between the two ends. The CDR3 nucleotides are TGTGCCAGCAGCTTGAACAATGAGCAGTTCTTC. It translates to CASSLNNEQFF.

V is TRBV7-2 and J is TRBJ2-3; 8 bases align to TRBD2. The CDR3 totals 15 residues. Germline V CDR1 and CDR2: SGHTA, FQGNSA. Trimming at V came to 4 bases and at J to 2 bases, leaving 5 bases not matched to a gene. The CDR3: CASSSLAGYTDTQYF. The CDR3 nucleotides read TGTGCCAGCAGCTCCCTAGCGGGTTACACAGATACGCAGTATTTT.

The chain joins TRBV29-1 to TRBJ2-3; TRBD1 is a possible D gene (6 bases). V was cut by 4 bases and J by 3 bases, with 11 bases left in between. The CDR3 loop spans 13 amino acids. Germline CDR1 and CDR2: SQVTM and ANQGSEA. This chain's CDR3 is CSVVRTVTDTQYF. DNA of the CDR3: TGCAGCGTTGTGCGGACAGTTACAGATACGCAGTATTTT.

This sequence joins TRBV2 and TRBJ1-2, with D hard to call. CDR3 size: 16 residues. Deletions cut 7 bases from V and 4 bases from J, with 22 bases between. The V gene's germline CDR1 is SNHLY and CDR2 FYNNEI. CDR3 protein: CASNPQSGSLGYGYTF. The CDR3 DNA reads TGTGCCAGCAACCCCCAGTCTGGGTCGTTAGGCTATGGCTACACCTTC.

A few counts support this clone. The chain has TRBV30 and TRBJ2-3; D is uncertain. V was cut by 5 bases and J by 4 bases, with 13 bases left in between. Germline V gives CDR1 GTSNPN, CDR2 SVGIG (reference sequence). The CDR3 runs 13 residues. The CDR3, as DNA: TGTGCCTGGCTGTTGGGTACCGCAGATACGCAGTATTTT. It specifies CAWLLGTADTQYF.

This clone was found a few times. V is TRBV4-2 and J is TRBJ2-5; D not certain. Trimming cost V 6 bases and J 3 bases, with 14 bases left between them. CDR1 is LGHNA, CDR2 YNFKEQ, per germline. The CDR3 consists of 14 residues. As DNA, the CDR3 is TGTGCCAGCAGTAGTACGGGCTTGGAAGAGACCCAGTACTTC. Translating gives CASSSTGLEETQYF.

The CDR3, as DNA: TGTGCCAGCAGCAGGACAGTCGCGGAGACCCAGTACTTC. The encoded protein is CASSRTVAETQYF. The chain combines TRBV9 with TRBJ2-5; a possible D gene is TRBD1 (6 bases). Germline CDR1 is SGDLS and CDR2 is YYNGEE. The CDR3 length is 13 residues. V lost 4 bases to trimming and J lost 5 bases, with 12 bases between them.

This clone has a handful of counts. In DNA form, the CDR3 reads TGCGCCAGCAGCATTGTAGCGGCCCAAGAGACCCAGTACTTC. Its protein is CASSIVAAQETQYF. The chain uses TRBV5-1 and TRBJ2-5, with D possibly matching TRBD2 (6 bases). This CDR3 has 14 residues. Germline V CDR1 and CDR2: SGHRS, YFSETQ. V lost 4 bases, J lost 1 base, and 11 bases lay in between.